This TCR beta chain was captured in a study of blood T cell repertoires in COVID-19. Study-level background: PBMCs, B-cell-depleted T cells, or T cells provided the cDNA or gDNA that made up the material.

The protocol was immunoSEQ multiplex PCR, while the TCRdb copy is restricted to in-frame clones and leaves out a portion. The profile shows some 270,000 clones, 75% to 90% of them singletons. With 4 bases clipped from V and 3 bases from J, the junction kept 10 bases outside the gene matches. Germline CDR1 reads SGHTA; CDR2 reads FQGTGA. The CDR3 sequence is 17 residues long. The receptor comes from a man aged 45-60 years with acute or convalescent COVID-19. The sample consisted of peripheral blood. The genes are TRBV7-3 and TRBJ2-2; the match to TRBD2 covers 8 bases. Written as DNA, the CDR3 is TGTGCCAGCAGCTCGATACCAGCGGGGGTGGACACCGGGGAGCTGTTTTTT. Translated: CASSSIPAGVDTGELFF.